The clone carrying this TCR beta chain was found a few times. Trimming removed 3 bases from V and 0 bases from J, with 10 bases in between. The germline V gene has CDR1 MNHEY and CDR2 SMNVEV (reference sequence). This CDR3 has 15 amino acids. This sample is part of a study of blood T cell repertoires in COVID-19. Turning to the study itself: In each case, the material was cDNA or gDNA derived from T cells, B-cell-depleted T cells, or PBMCs.

Original data processing: Researchers report that nucleated cell counts were estimated from reference gene primer amplification. Assay: immunoSEQ multiplex PCR; the TCRdb copy retains only in-frame clones and omits some. Clonal size and the V and J genes are those of that table, whereas D and trimming came from the DNA. The table has more than 250,000 clones, approximately 89% seen once. The rearrangement uses TRBV27 and TRBJ2-3; weak D call: TRBD1 (6 bases). Sequencing used PBMCs or T cells enriched from blood (not recorded which). The receptor's source is a woman in her thirties who had recovered from COVID-19. CDR3 sequence: CASSLGHASTDTQYF. Written as DNA, the CDR3 is TGTGCCAGCAGTTTGGGACACGCTAGCACAGATACGCAGTATTTT.